The subject of this entry is one T cell receptor beta chain. The antigen remains unidentified. The sample is drawn from a study of cytomegalovirus exposure and HLA in healthy donors. Method: immunoSEQ multiplex PCR; TCRdb's copy keeps in-frame clones and lacks some. The table has about 180,000 clones, approximately 89% seen once. CDR3 length equals 13 residues. From germline, CDR1 is SQVTM and CDR2 ANQGSEA. Losses at the gene ends were 7 bases for V and 6 bases for J; bases not matched to a gene: 11. Whole-study results and caveats: The classifier reportedly diagnosed cytomegalovirus status with high sensitivity and specificity. TCR beta chains numbering approximately 150 were designated cytomegalovirus-associated. Under in vitro conditions, three CMV-associated chains were confirmed as specific for CMV antigens.

This clonotype originated in a man in his late teens or twenties in good health and CMV-seropositive. The chain uses TRBV29-1 and TRBJ2-7; 8 nucleotides agree with TRBD1. The sequencing sample was made of PBMCs. The CDR3, as DNA: TGCAGCGCCGCGGACAGGGACCAGGGCGAGCAGTACTTC. Translated, it gives CSAADRDQGEQYF.